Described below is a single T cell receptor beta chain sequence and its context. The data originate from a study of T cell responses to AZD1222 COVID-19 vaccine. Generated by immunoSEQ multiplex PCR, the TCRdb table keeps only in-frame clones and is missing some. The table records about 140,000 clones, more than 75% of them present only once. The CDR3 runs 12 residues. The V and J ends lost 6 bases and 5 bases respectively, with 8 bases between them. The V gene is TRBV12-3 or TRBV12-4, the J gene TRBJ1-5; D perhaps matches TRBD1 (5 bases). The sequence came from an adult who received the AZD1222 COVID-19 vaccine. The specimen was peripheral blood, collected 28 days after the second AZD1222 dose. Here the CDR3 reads CASRGRDQPQHF. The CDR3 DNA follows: TGTGCCAGCAGGGGGCGGGATCAGCCCCAGCATTTT.